The clone carrying this TCR beta chain has at least ten counts. Template material for amplifying TCR beta CDR3 regions consisted of RNA transcripts. With the HTBI primer set, the TCR CDR3 went through a first round of RT-PCR. Using its own MiXCR run on the multiplex PCR reads, TCRdb lists one record per CDR3 protein. The table lists about 480,000 distinct CDR3 sequences, less than 25% of them singletons. The source of the sample is a study of T cells in Graves' hyperthyroidism and ophthalmopathy. The CDR3 has 13 residues. CDR1 is MDHEN and CDR2 is SYDVKM in the germline V gene. V was pared by 4 bases and J by 7 bases, with 13 bases between.

This sequence joins TRBV28 and TRBJ1-2; a weak D match, TRBD1 (6 bases). Sequencing was done on a sample of blood. The sequence was collected from a woman in her 30s with Graves' ophthalmopathy. This chain's CDR3 is CASSSRRGGGYTF. CDR3 DNA: TGTGCCAGCAGTTCAAGGAGAGGGGGTGGCTACACCTTC.